This is a list of T cell receptor beta chains from one sample in a study of T-cell reconstitution after alpha-beta-depleted transplantation in children. TCRdb re-derived calls from the PCR reads in MiXCR, one entry per CDR3 protein. This sample carries about 360,000 distinct CDR3 sequences, roughly 13% of them seen once, and the ten largest clones take roughly 4.3%. The starting material was PBMCs, obtained from the stem cell graft. The receptor source for this set is a human donor who donated a stem cell graft to a child with Fanconi anemia. Each CDR3 is given with its conserved first and last residue. The D gene is left open where the match is weak. Size is stated for part of the rows, as once, few or many counts, or as a class when the clone is expanded.

>TRBD2|.|TRBJ2-5|TRBV29-1
CSVEDHWGGVVETQYF
TGCAGCGTTGAAGACCACTGGGGAGGGGTGGTAGAGACCCAGTACTTC
>TRBD1|.|TRBJ1-1|TRBV18
CASSPGTGGPGNTEAFF
TGTGCCAGCTCACCAGGGACAGGGGGCCCTGGGAACACTGAAGCTTTCTTT
>TRBD1|.|TRBJ1-2|TRBV15
CATTRDRGSLSGYTF
TGTGCCACGACGCGGGACAGGGGGTCCCTAAGTGGCTACACCTTC
>.|.|TRBJ2-2|TRBV4-3
CASSQGFRTATGELFF
TGCGCCAGCAGCCAAGGGTTTCGGACGGCCACCGGGGAGCTGTTTTTT
>TRBD2|many|TRBJ2-3|TRBV3-1
CASSHSINLIAGATDTQYF
TGTGCCAGCAGCCATTCCATCAACCTAATAGCGGGGGCGACAGATACGCAGTATTTT
>.|.|TRBJ2-7|TRBV12-3/TRBV12-4
CASSSQGEWQYF
TGTGCCAGCAGTTCGCAGGGAGAATGGCAGTACTTC
>.|few|TRBJ2-3|TRBV5-1
CASNVVLSDTQYF
TGCGCCAGCAATGTAGTATTATCAGATACGCAGTATTTT
>TRBD1|few|TRBJ1-4|TRBV11-2
CASSKRQGFDEKLFF
TGTGCCAGCAGCAAGAGACAGGGGTTTGATGAAAAACTGTTTTTT
>TRBD2|few|TRBJ2-2|TRBV28
CASSRTSGGLANTGELFF
TGTGCCAGCAGTCGGACTAGCGGGGGCCTCGCGAACACCGGGGAGCTGTTTTTT
>.|.|TRBJ1-1|TRBV5-6
CASSFVGQMNTEAFF
TGTGCCAGCAGCTTCGTAGGACAGATGAACACTGAAGCTTTCTTT
>TRBD2|.|TRBJ2-5|TRBV5-1
CASRLTGGAVGETQYF
TGCGCCAGCAGGTTGACCGGGGGGGCCGTCGGGGAGACCCAGTACTTC
>.|many|TRBJ2-5|TRBV13
CASSFDRHQETQYF
TGTGCCAGCAGCTTCGATCGGCACCAAGAGACCCAGTACTTC
>.|few|TRBJ1-1|TRBV2
CASMLGTQAFF
TGTGCCAGCATGCTAGGGACTCAAGCTTTCTTT
>TRBD1|.|TRBJ1-4|TRBV6-2/TRBV6-3
CACSYPGTGPEKLFF
TGTGCCTGCAGTTATCCCGGGACAGGACCTGAAAAACTGTTTTTT
>.|few|TRBJ2-2|TRBV7-2
CASNFRAPGTGELFF
TGTGCCAGCAACTTCCGGGCCCCCGGCACCGGGGAGCTGTTTTTT
>.|many|TRBJ2-3|TRBV19
CASSIGGLGTDTQYF
TGTGCCAGTAGTATTGGAGGGTTGGGAACAGATACGCAGTATTTT
>.|.|TRBJ2-3|TRBV7-9
CASSPPSREDTQYF
TGTGCCAGCAGTCCCCCATCTAGGGAGGATACGCAGTATTTT
>.|few|TRBJ1-1|TRBV18
CASSPGWGYTEAFF
TGTGCCAGCTCACCAGGGTGGGGTTACACTGAAGCTTTCTTT
>.|few|TRBJ2-3|TRBV4-3
CASSQVLYTDTQYF
TGCGCCAGCAGCCAAGTCCTATACACAGATACGCAGTATTTT
>.|.|TRBJ1-1|TRBV7-8
CASSLKGSAGHEAFF
TGTGCCAGCAGCTTAAAGGGATCGGCAGGTCATGAAGCTTTCTTT
>TRBD1|.|TRBJ1-1|TRBV6-5
CASSYGRTGAPANTEAFF
TGTGCCAGCAGTTATGGCCGGACAGGGGCCCCGGCGAACACTGAAGCTTTCTTT
>.|.|TRBJ1-6|TRBV14
CASSQGFRLGSRNSPLHF
TGTGCCAGCAGCCAAGGGTTCAGGCTCGGATCGCGGAATTCACCCCTCCACTTT
>.|many|TRBJ2-2|TRBV29-1
CSVGEGMNTGELFF
TGCAGCGTTGGAGAAGGGATGAACACCGGGGAGCTGTTTTTT
>.|few|TRBJ2-7|TRBV7-2
CASSLDYGSSYEQYF
TGTGCCAGCAGCTTAGACTACGGGTCGTCCTACGAGCAGTACTTC
>.|.|TRBJ1-5|TRBV28
CASTLGNSNQPQHF
TGTGCCAGCACGTTGGGGAATAGCAATCAGCCCCAGCATTTT
>.|few|TRBJ2-1|TRBV5-1
CASSPGGVNEQFF
TGCGCCAGCAGCCCTGGTGGGGTGAATGAGCAGTTCTTC
>.|.|TRBJ2-1|TRBV21-1
CASSKQTESSYNEQFF
TGTGCCAGCAGCAAACAAACTGAGAGCTCCTACAATGAGCAGTTCTTC
>.|few|TRBJ1-6|TRBV3-1
CASSVGLSPLHF
TGTGCCAGCAGCGTCGGTCTTTCACCCCTCCACTTT
>TRBD1|.|TRBJ2-1|TRBV4-1
CASTRDSRYNEQFF
TGCGCCAGCACCCGGGACAGCCGGTACAATGAGCAGTTCTTC
>TRBD1|few|TRBJ2-3|TRBV28
CASRPPWTGDSTDTQYF
TGTGCCAGCAGGCCCCCCTGGACAGGGGACAGCACAGATACGCAGTATTTT
>TRBD1|many|TRBJ1-1|TRBV7-2
CASSFTGENTEAFF
TGTGCCAGCAGCTTTACAGGGGAGAACACTGAAGCTTTCTTT
>.|medium-sized|TRBJ2-7|TRBV3-1
CASSQEGDGINYEQYF
TGTGCCAGCAGCCAAGAAGGGGATGGAATAAATTACGAGCAGTACTTC
>.|many|TRBJ1-1|TRBV2
CASSERGNTEAFF
TGTGCCAGCAGTGAAAGAGGGAACACTGAAGCTTTCTTT
>TRBD2|few|TRBJ2-3|TRBV5-1
CASCTSGVSTDTQYF
TGCGCCAGCTGTACTAGCGGCGTTAGCACAGATACGCAGTATTTT
>.|.|TRBJ2-3|TRBV12-3/TRBV12-4
CASSTPSTDTQYF
TGTGCCAGCAGTACACCTTCCACAGATACGCAGTATTTT
>.|many|TRBJ1-2|TRBV3-1
CASSRSGQTYGYTF
TGTGCCAGCAGCCGATCCGGACAGACCTATGGCTACACCTTC
>TRBD2|.|TRBJ2-1|TRBV12-3/TRBV12-4
CASSPSGGNYNEQFF
TGTGCCAGCAGTCCCAGCGGGGGGAACTACAATGAGCAGTTCTTC
>TRBD1|.|TRBJ2-7|TRBV5-1
CASRPDRSRSYEQYF
TGCGCCAGCAGACCGGACAGGTCCCGCTCCTACGAGCAGTACTTC
>TRBD2|few|TRBJ2-1|TRBV12-3/TRBV12-4
CASSPRTSGANEQFF
TGTGCCAGCAGTCCCCGGACTAGCGGGGCAAATGAGCAGTTCTTC
>.|few|TRBJ1-2|TRBV6-2/TRBV6-3
CASSFRDPSFKGYTF
TGTGCCAGCAGTTTCCGGGACCCTTCCTTTAAGGGCTACACCTTC
>TRBD2|.|TRBJ2-1|TRBV10-3
CAIRDSGGPLNEQFF
TGTGCCATCAGGGATAGCGGGGGGCCATTGAATGAGCAGTTCTTC
>TRBD2|.|TRBJ2-5|TRBV12-3/TRBV12-4
CASSLEGTTQETQYF
TGTGCCAGCAGTTTAGAAGGGACTACCCAAGAGACCCAGTACTTC
>TRBD1|.|TRBJ1-1|TRBV15
CATSREGGKGGEAFF
TGTGCCACCAGCAGAGAAGGGGGCAAGGGAGGTGAAGCTTTCTTT
>TRBD1|few|TRBJ1-1|TRBV9
CASIAGTGEWGEAFF
TGTGCCAGCATCGCCGGGACAGGGGAATGGGGTGAAGCTTTCTTT
>TRBD1|many|TRBJ2-3|TRBV7-6
CASSLGQTGASTDTQYF
TGTGCCAGCAGCTTAGGGCAGACAGGGGCGAGCACAGATACGCAGTATTTT
>.|few|TRBJ2-7|TRBV7-9
CASSSIGPQPTYEQYF
TGTGCCAGCAGTTCCATAGGCCCCCAACCTACCTACGAGCAGTACTTC
>.|.|TRBJ2-4|TRBV18
CASSPGYLAKNIQYF
TGTGCCAGCTCACCTGGCTACCTAGCCAAAAACATTCAGTACTTC
>.|few|TRBJ2-2|TRBV12-5
CASGLVTGELFF
TGTGCTAGTGGTTTGGTAACCGGGGAGCTGTTTTTT
>.|few|TRBJ2-3|TRBV24-1
CATSDSTGTSTDTQYF
TGTGCCACCAGTGACTCTACAGGGACCAGCACAGATACGCAGTATTTT
>.|many|TRBJ2-1|TRBV7-2
CASTKWGISYNEQFF
TGTGCCAGCACCAAGTGGGGGATCTCCTACAATGAGCAGTTCTTC
>.|few|TRBJ2-3|TRBV5-1
CASSLGGATGGYF
TGCGCCAGCAGCTTGGGTGGGGCAACCGGAGGGTATTTT
>.|few|TRBJ1-5|TRBV7-2
CASSLEPHRFGYQPQHF
TGTGCCAGCAGCTTAGAGCCCCATCGGTTCGGTTATCAGCCCCAGCATTTT
>.|.|TRBJ2-4|TRBV6-2/TRBV6-3
CASSSFRAEKNIQYF
TGTGCCAGCAGTTCCTTCCGGGCCGAGAAAAACATTCAGTACTTC
>.|many|TRBJ1-1|TRBV20-1
CSAGDNMNTEAFF
TGCAGTGCTGGGGACAACATGAACACTGAAGCTTTCTTT
>.|many|TRBJ1-1|TRBV12-3/TRBV12-4
CASSPRGGWTEAFF
TGTGCCAGCAGTCCAAGGGGGGGTTGGACTGAAGCTTTCTTT